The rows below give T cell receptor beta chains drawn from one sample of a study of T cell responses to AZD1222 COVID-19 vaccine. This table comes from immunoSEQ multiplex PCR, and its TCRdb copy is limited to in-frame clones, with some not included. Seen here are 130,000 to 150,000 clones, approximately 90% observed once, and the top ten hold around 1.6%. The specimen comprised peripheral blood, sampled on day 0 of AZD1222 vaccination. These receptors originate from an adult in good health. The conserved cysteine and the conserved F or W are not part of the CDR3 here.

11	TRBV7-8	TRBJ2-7	ASSLTQLGEQY
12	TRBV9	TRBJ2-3	ASSLGGMGDTQY
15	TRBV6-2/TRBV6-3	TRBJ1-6	ASSYDKDRGSNSPLH
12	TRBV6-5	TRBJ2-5	ASRRAGGRETQY
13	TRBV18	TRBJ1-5	ASSRYDQSNQPQH
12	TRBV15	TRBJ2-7	ATSRGTGPYEQY
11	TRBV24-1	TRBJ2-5	ATARGAEETQY
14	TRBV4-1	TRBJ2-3	ASRVSLAGVADTQY
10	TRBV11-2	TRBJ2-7	ASSLGRYEQY
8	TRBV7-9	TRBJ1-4	ASSAEKLF
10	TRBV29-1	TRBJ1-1	SVEWDGRKAF
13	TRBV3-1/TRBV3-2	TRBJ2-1	ASSPQALGPGEQF
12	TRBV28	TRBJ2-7	ASRTKGRGYEQY
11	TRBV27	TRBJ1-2	ASSLGGNYGYT
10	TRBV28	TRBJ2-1	ASNLQGNEQF
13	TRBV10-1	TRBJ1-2	ASSESEGPFDGYT
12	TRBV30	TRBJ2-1	AWSSGQGAREQF
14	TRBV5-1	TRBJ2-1	ASSLPPGTSGSYLF